Sequencing of this T cell receptor beta chain was carried out in a study of OX40 agonist ivuxolimab in advanced cancers. For this clone: Its antigen remains unidentified.

Findings and caveats of the study: Blood T cells, both CD4+ and CD8+, expanded clonally by week 6 at 0.1 to 3.0 mg/kg.

The method was immunoSEQ multiplex PCR; TCRdb's version includes in-frame clones alone and lacks a portion of them. The table has more than 55,000 clones, around nine tenths seen once; the top ten hold about 0.8%. From germline, CDR1 is MNHEY and CDR2 SVGAGI. This CDR3 has 13 amino acids. With 6 bases removed from V and 5 bases from J, the gap between germline ends came to 13 bases. The clonotype was recovered from an adult with an advanced solid tumor such as melanoma, head and neck, liver or kidney cancer. The chain recombines TRBV6-5 with TRBJ2-5, with D perhaps being TRBD1 or TRBD2 (5 bases each). Sequences were derived from CD4+ or CD8+ T cells sorted from blood, sampled in a trial of the OX40 agonist ivuxolimab. DNA of the CDR3: TGTGCCAGCAGGGGACCGATAGGCGAGACCCAGTACTTC. Its translation is CASRGPIGETQYF.